The 21 T cell receptor beta chains given below trace back to one sample, sequenced in a study of post-analysis software for immune sequencing data. The study, taken as a whole, reports: Included in a set of about five TRBV segments more frequent in patients than controls were TRBV5-6, TRBV5-1 and TRBV20-1.

The TCR beta cDNA libraries contained unique molecular identifiers. Each CDR3 protein is one row after TCRdb ran MiXCR on the PCR reads. In the table there are 400,000 to 500,000 distinct CDR3 sequences, over 30% of which are singletons. These receptors have no known antigen. The sequencing sample was made of blood. The receptors stem from a girl aged 2 to 10 with multiple sclerosis.

The DNA for the CDR3 is TGTGCCAGCAGTTACTCCGGAAAGCAGGGAGGAGTGACAGATACGCAGTATTTT. Residues: CASSYSGKQGGVTDTQYF. The chain recombines TRBV6-5 with TRBJ2-3; D is possibly TRBD2 (6 bases). The germline V and J ends were trimmed by 0 bases and 3 bases, with 19 bases remaining between them. Germline loops: CDR1 MNHEY, CDR2 SVGAGI. The CDR3 runs 18 residues.

Only a few counts were recorded for this clonotype. The junction shows a germline mismatch at one end, possibly a read error. The chain links TRBV7-9 to TRBJ2-5; D is possibly TRBD1 or TRBD2 (7 bases each). Germline CDR1 reads SEHNR; CDR2 reads FQNEAQ (reference sequence). The CDR3 spans 14 residues. The CDR3 bases are TGTGCCCGCAGCCAGCGGACAGGAGGGAGGGAGCAGTACTTC. Translation gives CARSQRTGGREQYF.

The genes are TRBV24-1 and TRBJ2-7, with 7 bases matching TRBD1. In germline, CDR1 is KGHDR, CDR2 SFDVKD. The CDR3 length is 16 residues. With 3 bases clipped from V and 1 base from J, the junction kept 8 bases outside the gene matches. CDR3 sequence (DNA): TGTGCCACCAGTGATGATCGACAGGGTAATTCCTACGAGCAGTACTTC. Its translation: CATSDDRQGNSYEQYF.

This clonotype was observed a few times. The chain joins TRBV7-2 to TRBJ2-5; no clear D. Germline-derived CDR1 and CDR2 are SGHTA and FQGNSA. V was cut by 1 base and J by 1 base, with 10 bases left in between. The CDR3 contains 15 residues. This CDR3 is CASSLVRTIQETQYF. In DNA, the CDR3 is TGTGCCAGCAGCTTAGTAAGGACGATCCAAGAGACCCAGTACTTC. Drawing the rest from reference TRBV7-2 and TRBJ2-5, the complete variable domain is GAGVSQSPSNKVTEKGKDVELRCDPISGHTALYWYRQSLGQGLEFLIYFQGNSAPDKSGLPSDRFSAERTGGSVSTLTIQRTQQEDSAVYLCASSLVRTIQETQYFGPGTRLLVL.

V is TRBV2 and J is TRBJ2-2, with D unresolved. The CDR3 has 14 amino acids. V lost 6 bases, J lost 3 bases, and 11 bases lay in between. Germline V lookup: CDR1 SNHLY, CDR2 FYNNEI. The CDR3 loop is CASSPDTYTGELFF. The CDR3 DNA reads TGTGCCAGCAGCCCAGACACCTACACCGGGGAGCTGTTTTTT.

V usage is TRBV18 and J usage is TRBJ1-4; TRBD1 matches at 10 bases. This CDR3 is 17 amino acids long. CDR1 and CDR2 (germline): KGHSH, LQKENI. Trimming took 2 bases from V and 8 from J; bases not matched to a gene: 11. The CDR3 protein is CASSPSLGQGSYEKLFF. In DNA form, the CDR3 reads TGTGCCAGCTCACCATCTTTGGGACAGGGGTCGTACGAAAAACTGTTTTTT.

The chain is built from TRBV29-1 and TRBJ2-1; 8 nucleotides align to TRBD1. This CDR3 has 14 amino acids. In germline, CDR1 is SQVTM, CDR2 ANQGSEA. The J segment lost 3 bases and the V segment lost 6 bases, leaving 7 bases of the junction unmatched. In DNA, the CDR3 is TGCAGCGTGCTCGGACAGGGTAGCTACAATGAGCAGTTCTTC. Translated, it gives CSVLGQGSYNEQFF.

There are a few counts of this clonotype. The chain carries TRBV5-1 and TRBJ1-4; TRBD1 is a possible D gene (5 bases). The V and J ends lost 2 bases and 0 bases respectively, with 5 bases between them. The germline V gene has CDR1 SGHRS and CDR2 YFSETQ. The CDR3 is 14 amino acids. DNA for the CDR3: TGCGCCAGCAGCTTACAGGCAACTAATGAAAAACTGTTTTTT. Amino acid sequence: CASSLQATNEKLFF.

The chain employs TRBV7-3 and TRBJ2-3; D ambiguous. The CDR3 is made up of 12 amino acids. Per the germline V gene, CDR1 is SGHTA and CDR2 is FQGTGA. V was pared by 4 bases and J by 6 bases, with 8 bases between. CDR3 region: CASSSGLDTQYF. The CDR3 region has the DNA TGTGCCAGCAGCTCGGGCTTGGATACGCAGTATTTT. The full variable domain, rest sourced from reference TRBV7-3 and TRBJ2-3, is GAGVSQTPSNKVTEKGKYVELRCDPISGHTALYWYRQSLGQGPEFLIYFQGTGAADDSGLPNDRFFAVRPEGSVSTLKIQRTERGDSAVYLCASSSGLDTQYFGPGTRLTVL.

The chain couples TRBV14 to TRBJ2-1, with D possibly matching TRBD2 (5 bases). Germline values: CDR1 SGHDN, CDR2 FVKESK. V shed 3 bases and J shed 7 bases, with 10 bases lying between them. This CDR3 spans 13 amino acids. The CDR3 protein is CASSHGEPNEQFF. CDR3 in DNA: TGTGCCAGCAGCCACGGGGAACCGAATGAGCAGTTCTTC.

The chain employs TRBV29-1 and TRBJ2-7, with TRBD1 matching 8 bases. The J call is in doubt because the DNA end fits TRBJ2-5 better. The CDR3 runs to 15 residues. Germline CDR1 is SQVTM and CDR2 is ANQGSEA. CDR3 in DNA: TGCAGCGTTGAACGTCAGACAGGGGTGGGAGAGACCCAGTACTTC. Encoded protein: CSVERQTGVGETQYF.

This clonotype was counted between two and nine times. This chain joins TRBV5-1 and TRBJ1-2; tentative D call: TRBD1 (6 bases). The CDR3 loop spans 18 amino acids. Between the trimmed V and J ends, which lost 0 bases and 4 bases, there was a span of 22 bases. Germline values: CDR1 SGHRS, CDR2 YFSETQ. CDR3 protein: CASSLEGGVGGWTYGYTF. CDR3 DNA: TGCGCCAGCAGCTTGGAGGGGGGCGTCGGAGGGTGGACCTATGGCTACACCTTC.

The gene calls are TRBV9 and TRBJ2-5; 7 nucleotides agree with TRBD1. TRBJ2-7 matches the DNA end more closely, so the J call is doubtful. The CDR3 contains 13 residues. The germline V gene has CDR1 SGDLS and CDR2 YYNGEE. The CDR3 coding sequence is TGTGCCAGCAGCGGGGACAGCAGCCACGAGCAGTACTTC. Protein: CASSGDSSHEQYF.

The sample holds a few counts of this clonotype. This rearrangement joins TRBV2 to TRBJ2-7; D may be TRBD1 or TRBD2 (5 bases each). The V gene lost 6 bases and the J gene lost 6 bases, with 18 bases spanning the gap. Per germline, CDR1 SNHLY and CDR2 FYNNEI. This CDR3 region has 14 residues. The CDR3 sequence: CASRTTGTPGEQYF. For the CDR3, the DNA is TGTGCCAGCAGGACCACCGGGACCCCGGGCGAGCAGTACTTC.

This clonotype was counted between two and nine times. The rearrangement links TRBV3-1 to TRBJ1-2, with no clear D. Trimming removed 5 bases from V and 12 bases from J, with 13 bases in between. The CDR3 is 11 residues long. Germline CDR1 is LGHDT and CDR2 is YNNKEL (reference sequence). The DNA for the CDR3 is TGTGCCAGCAGCTCCCAGGACTGGCACACCTTC. It codes for CASSSQDWHTF.

The chain joins TRBV4-1 to TRBJ1-2; D is possibly TRBD1 (6 bases). The V gene's germline CDR1 is MGHRA and CDR2 YSYEKL. V shed 4 bases and J shed 0 bases, with 15 bases lying between them. The CDR3 has 16 amino acids. CDR3 DNA: TGCGCCAGCAGCCCTGCCGGGACACAAGCTAACTATGGCTACACCTTC. Protein sequence: CASSPAGTQANYGYTF.

This sequence joins TRBV27 and TRBJ2-1; TRBD2 matches 8 bases. Germline CDR1 MNHEY, CDR2 SMNVEV (reference sequence). With 10 bases clipped from V and 8 bases from J, the junction kept 10 bases outside the gene matches. CDR3 length: 13 amino acids. Here the CDR3 DNA reads TGTGCCACCAGAGCGGGAGCTCTTTATGAGCAGTTCTTC. The encoded protein is CATRAGALYEQFF.

This chain connects TRBV5-1 to TRBJ2-5; 9 bases are shared with TRBD1. The length of the CDR3 is 15 residues. V gave up 3 bases and J gave up 5 bases; unmatched junction bases: 8. CDR1 SGHRS and CDR2 YFSETQ come from the germline V gene. In nucleotides, the CDR3 is TGCGCCAGCAGCTCCGGGACAGGGCCGTTGGAGACCCAGTACTTC. Amino acid sequence: CASSSGTGPLETQYF.

The rearrangement joins TRBV5-5 to TRBJ2-3; D could derive from TRBD1 or TRBD2 (5 bases each). Trimming removed 0 bases from V and 1 base from J, with 12 bases in between. Germline-derived CDR1 and CDR2 are SGHKS and YYEKEE (reference sequence). The CDR3 runs 16 residues. CDR3 nucleotides: TGTGCCAGCAGCTTGGTGGGGGATGGGGGCACAGATACGCAGTATTTT. This encodes CASSLVGDGGTDTQYF.

The CDR3 DNA reads TGTGCCAGCAGGTCGGCCAGGCTCTACGAGCAGTACTTC. Protein product: CASRSARLYEQYF. The chain combines TRBV27 with TRBJ2-7; D gene unclear. This CDR3 region has 13 residues. The V end lost 6 bases, the J end lost 3 bases, and 12 bases lay between the germline ends. CDR1 is MNHEY and CDR2 is SMNVEV in the germline V gene (reference sequence).

The gene calls are TRBV27 and TRBJ1-2; maybe TRBD1 (6 bases). CDR3 length: 15 amino acids. Germline lookup yields CDR1 MNHEY and CDR2 SMNVEV (reference sequence). V lost 4 bases and J 6 bases, leaving 18 bases between the germline ends. The CDR3 protein is CASSSNGRGPHGYTF. DNA of the CDR3: TGTGCCAGCAGTTCCAACGGCCGGGGGCCTCATGGCTACACCTTC.